These 10 T cell receptor beta chains came from one sample sequenced in a study of blood T cell repertoires in COVID-19. Sequencing was performed with immunoSEQ multiplex PCR; in TCRdb, only in-frame clones are kept and a portion is missing. The repertoire includes around 150,000 clones, over 70% of them detected once, and over 8.5% sits in the top ten. The sample consisted of peripheral blood. These receptors were taken from a middle-aged man with active or convalescent COVID-19.

The sample holds many counts of this clone. J is TRBJ2-1 and V is TRBV4-2, with a weak D call TRBD1 (5 bases). Trimming pared 0 bases from V and 0 bases from J, leaving 9 bases between. Germline V lookup: CDR1 LGHNA, CDR2 YNFKEQ. This CDR3 comprises 16 residues. CDR3 residues: CASSQEWTNSYNEQFF. In nucleotides, the CDR3 is TGTGCCAGCAGCCAAGAATGGACAAACTCCTACAATGAGCAGTTCTTC.

This clone came up once. The CDR3 region is CASSLTGTDTQYF. DNA of the CDR3: TGTGCCAGCAGCTTAACAGGCACAGATACGCAGTATTTT. The chain recombines TRBV11-1 with TRBJ2-3; no reliable D call. The ends were cut back, 2 bases at V and 1 base at J, with 4 bases in the middle. This CDR3 is 13 amino acids long. From germline, CDR1 is SGHAT and CDR2 FQDESV (reference sequence).

The CDR3 loop is CASSFPGETQYF. The DNA of the CDR3 is TGTGCCAGCAGTTTCCCCGGGGAGACCCAGTACTTC. The rearrangement joins TRBV7-3 to TRBJ2-5; D remains ambiguous. CDR3 length equals 12 residues. Germline-derived CDR1 and CDR2 are SGHTA and FQGTGA. The germline V and J ends were trimmed by 6 bases and 5 bases, with 10 bases remaining between them.

V gene TRBV9 combines with J gene TRBJ2-1; D gene ambiguous. V lost 2 bases to trimming and J lost 0 bases, with 9 bases between them. The CDR3 has 15 residues. Germline loops: CDR1 SGDLS, CDR2 YYNGEE. The CDR3 sequence is CASSVSQNSYNEQFF. CDR3 in DNA: TGTGCCAGCAGCGTCTCTCAGAACTCCTACAATGAGCAGTTCTTC.

This clone came up once. The rearrangement links TRBV7-3 to TRBJ2-5; 8 positions agree with TRBD1. Losses at the gene ends were 4 bases for V and 3 bases for J; bases not matched to a gene: 1. CDR1 and CDR2 (germline): SGHTA, FQGTGA. The CDR3 consists of 13 residues. CDR3 coding DNA: TGTGCCAGCAGCTGGACAGGGAAAGAGACCCAGTACTTC. Translating it yields CASSWTGKETQYF.

V usage is TRBV7-8 and J usage is TRBJ2-2, with D tentatively TRBD1 (6 bases). The length of the CDR3 is 15 residues. Germline V gene lookup returns CDR1 SGHVS and CDR2 FQNEAQ. The V and J ends lost 0 bases and 6 bases respectively, with 11 bases between them. This CDR3 is CASSLAWGRPGELFF. The CDR3 DNA is TGTGCCAGCAGCTTAGCGTGGGGGCGGCCCGGGGAGCTGTTTTTT.

This clone was detected once. This rearrangement joins TRBV15 to TRBJ2-7; TRBD1 matches 9 bases. The V gene's germline CDR1 is LNHNV and CDR2 YYDKDF (reference sequence). Trimming took 3 bases from V and 5 from J; bases not matched to a gene: 8. The CDR3 runs to 15 residues. The CDR3 DNA is TGTGCCACCAGCAGGGCCGGGACAGGGCTAGACGAGCAGTACTTC. Translation gives CATSRAGTGLDEQYF.

This clone was observed a few times. This chain joins TRBV25-1 and TRBJ2-1; 10 bases map to TRBD2. CDR3 length: 17 residues. V dropped 0 bases and J dropped 7; count of bases not matched to a gene: 9. The V gene's germline CDR1 is MGHDK and CDR2 SYGVNS. CDR3 loop: CASSEYSSGRAGNEQFF. Here the CDR3 DNA reads TGTGCCAGCAGTGAATATTCCAGCGGGAGGGCCGGAAATGAGCAGTTCTTC.

The V call is TRBV9, the J call TRBJ1-1; D not certain. The germline V gene encodes CDR1 SGDLS and CDR2 YYNGEE. Trimming took off 3 bases at V and 0 bases at J, with 9 bases between the two ends. The CDR3 runs 14 residues. The CDR3 sequence is CASSGRGLNTEAFF. Written as DNA, the CDR3 is TGTGCCAGCAGCGGCCGCGGGCTGAACACTGAAGCTTTCTTT. Filled out from reference TRBV9 and TRBJ1-1, the complete variable domain reads DSGVTQTPKHLITATGQRVTLRCSPRSGDLSVYWYQQSLDQGLQFLIQYYNGEERAKGNILERFSAQQFPDLHSELNLSSLELGDSALYFCASSGRGLNTEAFFGQGTRLTVV.

The chain employs TRBV4-1 and TRBJ1-4; 7 nucleotides line up with TRBD1. CDR3 length: 18 amino acids. Per germline, CDR1 MGHRA and CDR2 YSYEKL. The trim removed 4 bases at V and 0 bases at J, leaving 11 bases unmatched. DNA of the CDR3: TGCGCCAGCAGCCCCTCCGGGACAGTGGGGACAACTAATGAAAAACTGTTTTTT. Its translation is CASSPSGTVGTTNEKLFF.